The source of this T cell receptor (beta chain) is a study of technical replicates of blood from several donors. Repertoires were generated with immunoSEQ multiplex PCR, while TCRdb's copy carries only in-frame clones and drops some. The sample shows around 80,000 clones, about 97% of them seen only once. The CDR3 is made up of 14 amino acids. The V end lost 2 bases, the J end lost 5 bases, and 13 bases lay between the germline ends. Looked up from germline, CDR1 is SGHRS and CDR2 is YFSETQ. This sequence was found in a human donor in good health. The sequenced sample consisted of T cells isolated from PBMCs. The chain has TRBV5-1 and TRBJ1-2; the D is unclear. The chain's CDR3 is CASSFTEDLYGYTF. Written as DNA, the CDR3 is TGCGCCAGCAGCTTCACAGAAGACCTATATGGCTACACCTTC.